These 13 T cell receptor beta chains came from one sample sequenced in a study of T cells after somatic rescue of genetic block. TCRdb keeps only in-frame clones here, not all; method: immunoSEQ multiplex PCR. The table shows tens of thousands of clones, with around 90% occurring only once. Material for sequencing was peripheral blood mononuclear cells (PBMCs). These receptors were obtained from a man between 35 and 55 years old.

This sequence joins TRBV18 and TRBJ1-1; no reliable D call. The CDR3 consists of 13 residues. The germline V and J ends were trimmed by 2 bases and 2 bases, with 6 bases remaining between them. CDR1 is KGHSH, CDR2 LQKENI, per germline. CDR3 in amino acids: CASSPAYNTEAFF. In DNA, the CDR3 is TGTGCCAGCTCACCAGCTTACAACACTGAAGCTTTCTTT.

The chain uses TRBV27 and TRBJ2-7; the D gene is possibly TRBD2 (6 bases). Per germline, CDR1 MNHEY and CDR2 SMNVEV (reference sequence). Trimming removed 2 bases from V and 0 bases from J, with 11 bases in between. The length of the CDR3 is 15 residues. CDR3 protein: CASSLAGSSSYEQYF. Written as DNA, the CDR3 is TGTGCCAGCAGTTTAGCGGGGTCTAGCTCCTACGAGCAGTACTTC.

The rearrangement joins TRBV19 to TRBJ1-5; no clear D. CDR1 LNHDA and CDR2 SQIVND come from the germline V gene (reference sequence). The germline V and J ends were trimmed by 3 bases and 3 bases, with 9 bases remaining between them. This CDR3 is built from 14 residues. The CDR3 nucleotides are TGTGCCAGTAGTATCCGAGACAACAATCAGCCCCAGCATTTT. Its protein product is CASSIRDNNQPQHF.

V gene TRBV18 combines with J gene TRBJ2-1; D is ambiguous. This CDR3 contains 12 residues. V was clipped by 5 bases and J by 8 bases, with 10 bases between them. CDR1 and CDR2 (germline): KGHSH, LQKENI. This chain's CDR3 is CASSAMGDEQFF. The CDR3, as DNA: TGTGCCAGCTCAGCAATGGGCGATGAGCAGTTCTTC.

CDR3: CATLRDSYGYTF. Here the CDR3 DNA reads TGCGCCACCCTCCGGGACAGCTATGGCTACACCTTC. The J gene is TRBJ1-2, the V gene TRBV10-2; 7 nucleotides align to TRBD1. Germline CDR1 is WSHSY and CDR2 is SAAADI. The junction had 6 bases not matched to a gene; V was cut back by 10 bases and J by 4 bases. The CDR3 covers 12 residues.

This rearrangement joins TRBV25-1 to TRBJ1-5; a possible D gene is TRBD1 (5 bases). The CDR3 sequence is 15 residues long. The germline V and J ends were trimmed by 4 bases and 3 bases, with 13 bases remaining between them. Germline lookup yields CDR1 MGHDK and CDR2 SYGVNS. CDR3 region: CASSGPGMTNQPQHF. The CDR3 bases are TGTGCCAGCAGTGGTCCAGGGATGACCAATCAGCCCCAGCATTTT. The whole variable domain, filled in from reference TRBV25-1 and TRBJ1-5, reads EADIYQTPRYLVIGTGKKITLECSQTMGHDKMYWYQQDPGMELHLIHYSYGVNSTEKGDLSSESTVSRIRTEHFPLTLESARPSHTSQYLCASSGPGMTNQPQHFGDGTRLSIL.

This chain links TRBV18 with TRBJ2-7; D not certain. The V and J ends lost 4 bases and 7 bases respectively, with 17 bases between them. The CDR3 loop spans 14 amino acids. CDR1 and CDR2 from the germline V gene are KGHSH and LQKENI. The CDR3 reads CASSLRSEPWEQYF. The DNA for the CDR3 is TGTGCCAGCTCACTACGAAGCGAACCGTGGGAGCAGTACTTC.

The chain links TRBV4-2 to TRBJ2-7; TRBD1 matches 9 bases. J gave up 7 bases and V 1 base, and 2 bases lay outside the gene matches. CDR1 LGHNA and CDR2 YNFKEQ come from the germline V gene. The CDR3 sequence is 13 residues long. CDR3 DNA sequence: TGTGCCAGCAGCCAAGGGACAGGGGTTGAGCAGTACTTC. This sequence encodes CASSQGTGVEQYF.

The gene calls are TRBV7-9 and TRBJ2-5; D is unclear. The DNA end lines up better with TRBJ2-7; the J call may be wrong. Germline V gene lookup returns CDR1 SEHNR and CDR2 FQNEAQ (reference sequence). The CDR3 runs to 13 residues. CDR3: CASRLTPGYEQYF. CDR3 bases: TGTGCCAGCAGATTGACGCCGGGTTACGAGCAGTACTTC.

This chain connects TRBV4-1 to TRBJ2-7, with 8 nucleotides matching TRBD1. Germline CDR1 is MGHRA and CDR2 is YSYEKL. Trimming removed 4 bases from V and 3 bases from J; junction bases left unmatched: 14. The CDR3 spans 17 residues. The CDR3 DNA sequence: TGCGCCAGCAGCCCCTTGCCTAGAGTGGACAGGGTCTACGAGCAGTACTTC. This encodes CASSPLPRVDRVYEQYF.

The V gene is TRBV7-9, the J gene TRBJ2-1; D gene uncertain. The V and J ends lost 1 base and 7 bases respectively, with 5 bases between them. CDR1 SEHNR and CDR2 FQNEAQ come from the germline V gene (reference sequence). This CDR3 region has 12 residues. DNA of the CDR3: TGTGCCAGCAGCTTAGAATGGAATGAGCAGTTCTTC. Translation: CASSLEWNEQFF.

V gene TRBV7-2 combines with J gene TRBJ2-3; D is ambiguous. Germline V gene sequence: CDR1 SGHTA, CDR2 FQGNSA. Between the trimmed V and J ends, which lost 2 bases and 4 bases, there was a span of 7 bases. The CDR3 consists of 13 residues. CDR3 sequence (DNA): TGTGCCAGCAGCTTACTAGACCCAGATACGCAGTATTTT. Amino acids: CASSLLDPDTQYF.

This clone has a handful of counts. The rearrangement uses TRBV27 and TRBJ2-5; D may be TRBD2 (5 bases). V lost 3 bases and J lost 3, with 8 bases in between. The CDR3 covers 13 residues. CDR1 MNHEY and CDR2 SMNVEV come from the germline V gene (reference sequence). The DNA for the CDR3 is TGTGCCAGCAGTTTCTCGGGAAAAGAGACCCAGTACTTC. Protein product: CASSFSGKETQYF.